The 4 T cell receptor beta chains below all came from one sample that was sequenced in a study of spatial heterogeneity in lung cancer. Described time point: sample taken at primary tumor resection. Via MiXCR, TCRdb re-called the 5' RACE reads, giving one row per CDR3 protein. The sample includes around 45,000 distinct CDR3 sequences, around 15% seen only once; the top ten take around 54%. The sequencing here drew on PBMCs, taken at surgery. The receptors shown here come from a male donor with early-stage non-small cell lung cancer.

This chain uses TRBV10-2 with TRBJ1-4; no clear D gene. Trimming removed 4 bases at V and 7 bases at J, with 22 bases between. The CDR3 spans 17 residues. CDR1 is WSHSY and CDR2 is SAAADI in the germline V gene. CDR3 sequence reads: CASSARRRANTGEKLFF. As DNA, the CDR3 is TGCGCCAGCAGTGCTCGACGGAGGGCGAATACCGGTGAAAAACTGTTTTTT.

This clonotype was recorded at least ten times. The chain joins TRBV29-1 to TRBJ1-2; perhaps TRBD1 as D (5 bases). Trimming took 7 bases from V and 4 from J, leaving 13 bases between them. The germline CDR1 and CDR2 sequences are SQVTM and ANQGSEA. The CDR3 extends over 12 amino acids. The DNA of the CDR3 is TGCAGCGAGTCCAGGGTCGGCTATGGCTACACCTTC. Its protein is CSESRVGYGYTF.

Only a few counts were recorded for this clonotype. V and J are TRBV4-2 and TRBJ1-1; D call uncertain. V was shortened by 4 bases and J by 0 bases, with 6 bases between the two germline ends. This CDR3 comprises 13 residues. Germline CDR1 reads LGHNA; CDR2 reads YNFKEQ. CDR3 sequence reads: CASSRSVNTEAFF. As DNA, the CDR3 is TGTGCCAGCAGCCGATCAGTGAACACTGAAGCTTTCTTT.

There are a few counts of this clonotype. The CDR3 sequence is CASRGLPETQYF. CDR3 DNA: TGTGCCAGCAGAGGACTTCCAGAGACCCAGTACTTC. This rearrangement joins TRBV25-1 to TRBJ2-5, with D possibly TRBD2 on 5 matching bases. The V end lost 6 bases, the J end lost 4 bases, and 9 bases lay between the germline ends. In germline, CDR1 is MGHDK, CDR2 SYGVNS. This CDR3 spans 12 amino acids.